Sequencing of this T cell receptor beta chain was carried out in a study of T-cell memory formation after mild COVID-19. It was 5'RACE with constant-segment primers that produced the TCR alpha and TCR beta cDNA libraries, which carried sample barcodes and UMIs. TCRdb used MiXCR to reprocess the 5' RACE reads, holding one entry per CDR3 protein. The repertoire holds roughly 310,000 distinct CDR3 sequences, about 15% seen once, with 20% to 25% in the top ten. The CDR3 contains 15 residues. V gave up 6 bases and J gave up 9 bases, with 18 bases separating them. Looked up from germline, CDR1 is SGHTA and CDR2 is FQGNSA. Concerning this clonotype: Its target is unknown.

Study-wide results and caveats: Memory cells collected pre-infection included some clones that later responded, suggesting cross-reactive memory joined.

The receptor's source is a man younger than 35 who had mild COVID-19 (a few samples of this study predate the infection). Cell type and time point are not known. The rearrangement uses TRBV7-2 and TRBJ1-6, with D maybe TRBD1 (5 bases). Sequenced sample: PBMCs or a T cell subset sorted from them (not recorded which). The CDR3 nucleotides read TGTGCCAGCAGTCCACGCGCGCGGGGGGGTTCACCCCTCCACTTT. Translated: CASSPRARGGSPLHF.